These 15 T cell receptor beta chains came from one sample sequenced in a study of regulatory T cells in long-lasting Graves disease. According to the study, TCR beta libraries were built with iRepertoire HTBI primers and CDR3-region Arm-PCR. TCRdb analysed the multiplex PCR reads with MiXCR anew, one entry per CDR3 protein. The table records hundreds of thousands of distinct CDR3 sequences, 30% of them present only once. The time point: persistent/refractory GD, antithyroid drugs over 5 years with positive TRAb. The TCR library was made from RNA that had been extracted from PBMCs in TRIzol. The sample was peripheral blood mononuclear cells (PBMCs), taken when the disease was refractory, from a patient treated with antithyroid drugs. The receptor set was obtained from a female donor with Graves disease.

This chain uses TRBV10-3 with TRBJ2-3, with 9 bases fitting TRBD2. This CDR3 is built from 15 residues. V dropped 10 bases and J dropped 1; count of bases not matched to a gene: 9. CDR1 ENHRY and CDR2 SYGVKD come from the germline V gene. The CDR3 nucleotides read TGTGCCAGCGAGCCCAGGACTAGCGGCACAGATACGCAGTATTTT. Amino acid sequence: CASEPRTSGTDTQYF.

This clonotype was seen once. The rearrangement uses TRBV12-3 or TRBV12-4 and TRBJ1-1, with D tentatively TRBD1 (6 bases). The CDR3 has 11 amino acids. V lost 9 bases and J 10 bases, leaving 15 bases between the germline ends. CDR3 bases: TGTGCCAGTAGGGGGTCGGGTACAGCTTTCTTT. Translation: CASRGSGTAFF.

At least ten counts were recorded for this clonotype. The CDR3 reads CASSPPGGSYEQYF. CDR3 coding DNA: TGTGCCAGCAGTCCCCCAGGCGGGAGTTACGAGCAGTACTTC. The chain carries TRBV28 and TRBJ2-7, with 7 nucleotides matching TRBD2. Trimming took 5 bases from V and 4 from J; bases not matched to a gene: 8. Germline values: CDR1 MDHEN, CDR2 SYDVKM. This CDR3 is built from 14 residues.

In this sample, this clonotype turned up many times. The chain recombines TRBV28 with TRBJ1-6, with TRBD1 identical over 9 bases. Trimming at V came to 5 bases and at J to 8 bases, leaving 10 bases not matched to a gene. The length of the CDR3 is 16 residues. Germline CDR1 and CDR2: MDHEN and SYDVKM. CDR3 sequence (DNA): TGTGCCAGCAGTCCTCTAACCGGGACAGGGCATTCACCCCTCCACTTT. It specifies CASSPLTGTGHSPLHF.

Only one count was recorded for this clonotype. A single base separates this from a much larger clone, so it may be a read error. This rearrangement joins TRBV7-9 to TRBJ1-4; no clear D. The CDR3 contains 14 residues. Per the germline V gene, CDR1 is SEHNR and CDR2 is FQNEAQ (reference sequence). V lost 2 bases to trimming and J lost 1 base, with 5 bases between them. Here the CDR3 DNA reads TGTGCCAGCAGCTTACCTGTAACTAATGAAAAACTGTTTTTT. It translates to CASSLPVTNEKLFF.

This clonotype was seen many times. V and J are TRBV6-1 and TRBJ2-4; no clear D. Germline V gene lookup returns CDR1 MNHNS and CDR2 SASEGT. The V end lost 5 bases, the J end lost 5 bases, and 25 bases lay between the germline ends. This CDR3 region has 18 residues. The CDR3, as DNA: TGTGCCAGCAGTCGAGTCTACAACAAGATCGGAAAGCAAAACATTCAGTACTTC. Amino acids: CASSRVYNKIGKQNIQYF.

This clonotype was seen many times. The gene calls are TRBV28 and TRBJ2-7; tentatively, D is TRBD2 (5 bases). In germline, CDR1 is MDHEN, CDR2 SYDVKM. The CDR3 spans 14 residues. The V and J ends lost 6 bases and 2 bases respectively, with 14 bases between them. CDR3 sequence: CASSGLRKPYEQYF. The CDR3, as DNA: TGTGCCAGCAGCGGACTTCGAAAGCCCTACGAGCAGTACTTC.

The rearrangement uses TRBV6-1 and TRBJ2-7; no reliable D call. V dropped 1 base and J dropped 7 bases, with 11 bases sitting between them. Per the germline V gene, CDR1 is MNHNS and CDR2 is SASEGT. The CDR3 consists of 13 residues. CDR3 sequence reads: CASSEGDPWEQYF. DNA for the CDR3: TGTGCCAGCAGTGAAGGGGATCCATGGGAGCAGTACTTC.

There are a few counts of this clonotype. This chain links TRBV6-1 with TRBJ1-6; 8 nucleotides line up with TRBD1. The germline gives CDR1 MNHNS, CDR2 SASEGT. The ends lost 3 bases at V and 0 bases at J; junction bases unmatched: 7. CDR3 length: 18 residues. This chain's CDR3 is CASSEGAGGASYNSPLHF. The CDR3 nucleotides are TGTGCCAGCAGTGAGGGGGCAGGGGGCGCCTCCTATAATTCACCCCTCCACTTT.

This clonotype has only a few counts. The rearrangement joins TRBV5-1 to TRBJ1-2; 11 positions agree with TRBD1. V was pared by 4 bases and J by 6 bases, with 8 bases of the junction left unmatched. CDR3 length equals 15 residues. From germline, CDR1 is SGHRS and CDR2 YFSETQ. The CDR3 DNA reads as TGCGCCAGCAGCCACGGACAGGGGGCAATGGATGGCTACACCTTC. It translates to CASSHGQGAMDGYTF.

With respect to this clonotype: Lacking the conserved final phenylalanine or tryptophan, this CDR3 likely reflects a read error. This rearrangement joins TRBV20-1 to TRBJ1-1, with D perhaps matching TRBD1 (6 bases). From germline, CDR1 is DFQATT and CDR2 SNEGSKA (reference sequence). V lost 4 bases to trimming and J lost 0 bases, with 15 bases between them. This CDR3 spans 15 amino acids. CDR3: CSATLDSFMNTEAFL. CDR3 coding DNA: TGCAGTGCTACTCTGGACAGTTTCATGAACACTGAAGCTTTCCTT.

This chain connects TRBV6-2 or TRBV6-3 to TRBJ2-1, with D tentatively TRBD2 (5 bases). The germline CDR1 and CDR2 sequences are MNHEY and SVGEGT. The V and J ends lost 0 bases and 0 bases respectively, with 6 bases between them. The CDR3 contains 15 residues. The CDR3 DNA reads TGTGCCAGCAGTTACTCGGCGGGCTCCTACAATGAGCAGTTCTTC. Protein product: CASSYSAGSYNEQFF.

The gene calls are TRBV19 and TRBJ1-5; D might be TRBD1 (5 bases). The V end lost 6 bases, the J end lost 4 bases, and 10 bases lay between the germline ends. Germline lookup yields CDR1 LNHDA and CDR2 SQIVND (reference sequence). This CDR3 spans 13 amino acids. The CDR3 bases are TGTGCCAGTAGCTATGCAGGGAATCAGCCCCAGCATTTT. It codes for CASSYAGNQPQHF.

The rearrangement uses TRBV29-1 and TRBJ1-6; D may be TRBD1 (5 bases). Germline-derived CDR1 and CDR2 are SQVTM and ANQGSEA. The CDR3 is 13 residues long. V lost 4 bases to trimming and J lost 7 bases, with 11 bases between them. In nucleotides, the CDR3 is TGCAGCGTTGCGACAGAAGGGAATTCACCCCTCCACTTT. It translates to CSVATEGNSPLHF.

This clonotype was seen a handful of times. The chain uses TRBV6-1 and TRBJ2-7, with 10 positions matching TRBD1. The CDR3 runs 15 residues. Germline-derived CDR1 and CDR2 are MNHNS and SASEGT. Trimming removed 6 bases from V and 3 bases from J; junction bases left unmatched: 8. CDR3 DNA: TGTGCCAGCAGCCAAGGGGACAGGGGTATCTACGAGCAGTACTTC. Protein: CASSQGDRGIYEQYF.